Listed below are T cell receptor beta chains from one sample, sequenced in a study of CD8+ T cells in alopecia areata. The protocol was immunoSEQ multiplex PCR, while the TCRdb copy is restricted to in-frame clones and leaves out a portion. Of about 150,000 clones in the sample, roughly 64% were seen once. The starting material was CD4+ T cells sorted from blood, obtained at week 0. All receptors derive from a human donor with alopecia areata. Both conserved end residues are trimmed from each CDR3. A D gene is named only where the DNA matches it firmly.

J: TRBJ2-7
D: NA
V: TRBV6-5
CDR3: ASSTPPYEQY

J: TRBJ2-2
D: NA
V: TRBV5-6
CDR3: ASSWGQNTGELF

J: TRBJ2-5
D: NA
V: TRBV30
CDR3: AWSIGPQETQY

J: TRBJ2-5
D: NA
V: TRBV25-1
CDR3: ASSELGETQY

J: TRBJ1-5
D: NA
V: TRBV29-1
CDR3: SVEIGGYSNQPQH

J: TRBJ2-2
D: TRBD1
V: TRBV6-5
CDR3: ASSYEGQGVTGELF

J: TRBJ1-2
D: TRBD1
V: TRBV5-6
CDR3: ASSWGDSGTYGYT

J: TRBJ2-5
D: NA
V: TRBV7-2
CDR3: ASSRRETQY

J: TRBJ2-3
D: TRBD2
V: TRBV5-1
CDR3: ASSSGGTSTDTQY

J: TRBJ2-1
D: TRBD2
V: TRBV5-4
CDR3: ASSPLLAGGPNEQF

J: TRBJ2-5
D: NA
V: TRBV15
CDR3: ATSRDGASRETQY

J: TRBJ1-1
D: NA
V: TRBV29-1
CDR3: SVYGGMGTEAF

J: TRBJ2-3
D: TRBD1
V: TRBV29-1
CDR3: SVDRGTDTQY

J: TRBJ1-2
D: NA
V: TRBV5-4
CDR3: ASSADSSYT

J: TRBJ2-1
D: TRBD1
V: TRBV10-3
CDR3: AISTTGGYEQF